Below are 17 T cell receptor beta chains sequenced from a single sample in a study of CD8 T cells in Susac syndrome. cDNA came from around 0.5 to 1 ug RNA primed by random hexamers. TCRdb analysed the immunoSEQ multiplex PCR reads with MiXCR anew, one entry per CDR3 protein. The table includes some 300,000 distinct CDR3 sequences, around 91% detected once. The material sequenced was CD8+ T cells from PBMCs. These receptors originate from a human donor with multiple sclerosis.

This chain uses TRBV2 with TRBJ2-1; no clear D. Germline assignment: CDR1 SNHLY and CDR2 FYNNEI. The length of the CDR3 is 11 residues. V dropped 6 bases and J dropped 10 bases, with 10 bases sitting between them. CDR3 residues: CASSDTREQFF. The CDR3 DNA reads TGTGCCAGCAGCGATACGAGAGAGCAGTTCTTC.

The chain combines TRBV5-1 with TRBJ2-1; no reliable D call. V was cut by 4 bases and J by 7 bases, with 12 bases left in between. Germline V CDR1 and CDR2: SGHRS, YFSETQ. The CDR3 is 13 residues long. The DNA for the CDR3 is TGCGCCAGCAGCCCCCCCCTAACAAATGAGCAGTTCTTC. Translating it yields CASSPPLTNEQFF.

The chain links TRBV9 to TRBJ1-5, with a possible D match to TRBD1 (5 bases). CDR1 and CDR2 (germline): SGDLS, YYNGEE. V dropped 0 bases and J dropped 7 bases, with 14 bases sitting between them. The CDR3 runs to 15 residues. CDR3 protein: CASSVAGTAGQPQHF. The CDR3, as DNA: TGTGCCAGCAGCGTAGCTGGGACCGCGGGACAGCCCCAGCATTTT.

This clonotype occurred once. This rearrangement joins TRBV9 to TRBJ1-1; weak D call: TRBD1 (6 bases). The germline gives CDR1 SGDLS, CDR2 YYNGEE. The CDR3 contains 15 residues. The ends were cut back, 0 bases at V and 2 bases at J, with 11 bases in the middle. The CDR3, as DNA: TGTGCCAGCAGCGTAGAAGGGGGTATCAACACTGAAGCTTTCTTT. This sequence encodes CASSVEGGINTEAFF.

The V gene is TRBV30, the J gene TRBJ1-1; a possible D gene is TRBD1 (5 bases). The V and J ends lost 0 bases and 4 bases respectively, with 12 bases between them. Germline assignment: CDR1 GTSNPN and CDR2 SVGIG (reference sequence). This CDR3 has 14 residues. The CDR3 reads CAWSVPLGGTEAFF. The DNA for the CDR3 is TGTGCCTGGAGTGTTCCCCTGGGGGGCACTGAAGCTTTCTTT. Based on the CDR3 plus reference TRBV30 and TRBJ1-1, the full variable domain is SQTIHQWPATLVQPVGSPLSLECTVEGTSNPNLYWYRQAAGRGLQLLFYSVGIGQISSEVPQNLSASRPQDRQFILSSKKLLLSDSGFYLCAWSVPLGGTEAFFGQGTRLTVV.

The rearrangement joins TRBV7-9 to TRBJ2-3; possibly TRBD2 for D (7 bases). V lost 5 bases and J 2 bases, leaving 20 bases between the germline ends. The CDR3 consists of 17 residues. Germline values: CDR1 SEHNR, CDR2 FQNEAQ (reference sequence). The CDR3 DNA is TGTGCCAGCAGCGTCCCTAGCGGCCAGGGGTCCACAGATACGCAGTATTTT. It translates to CASSVPSGQGSTDTQYF.

The CDR3 loop reads CAILGGSSGELFF. Written as DNA, the CDR3 is TGTGCCATTCTAGGCGGCTCTTCGGGGGAGCTGTTTTTT. The chain joins TRBV19 to TRBJ2-2; D is unclear. Germline V CDR1 and CDR2: LNHDA, SQIVND (reference sequence). The CDR3 is 13 residues long. Trimming removed 10 bases at V and 8 bases at J, with 17 bases between.

The chain combines TRBV6-2 or TRBV6-3 with TRBJ2-2, with D maybe TRBD1 (5 bases). Trimming cost V 2 bases and J 2 bases, with 9 bases left between them. Germline V gene data show CDR1 as MNHEY and CDR2 as SVGEGT. The CDR3 has 15 amino acids. The chain's CDR3 is CASSYVGHNTGELFF. CDR3 in DNA: TGTGCCAGCAGTTACGTGGGGCATAACACCGGGGAGCTGTTTTTT.

As concerns this clonotype: The junction departs from germline at one end; a sequencing error may be responsible. The genes are TRBV3-1 and TRBJ1-4; D unresolved. Germline CDR1 is LGHDT and CDR2 is YNNKEL (reference sequence). CDR3 size: 11 residues. The chain's CDR3 is CASGHAEKLFF. The DNA for the CDR3 is TGTGCCAGCGGCCATGCTGAAAAACTGTTTTTT. The whole variable domain, filled in from reference TRBV3-1 and TRBJ1-4, reads DTAVSQTPKYLVTQMGNDKSIKCEQNLGHDTMYWYKQDSKKFLKIMFSYNNKELIINETVPNRFSPKSPDKAHLNLHINSLELGDSAVYFCASGHAEKLFFGSGTQLSVL.

This clonotype was found once. CDR3 DNA sequence: TGTGCCAGCAGTTTTGGCCGGGAGACCCAGTACTTC. Translating gives CASSFGRETQYF. The chain uses TRBV12-3 or TRBV12-4 and TRBJ2-5; D gene ambiguous. The V end was cut by 3 bases, the J end by 5 bases, with 7 bases between. CDR3 size: 12 residues.

Comments on this clonotype: At one of its ends the junction is not consistent with the germline gene, which may arise from a read error. This chain connects TRBV28 to TRBJ2-7, with 7 bases matching TRBD2. The CDR3 has 14 amino acids. The germline V gene encodes CDR1 MDHEN and CDR2 SYDVKM. The CDR3 loop reads CASTPWGGTYEQHF. CDR3 in DNA: TGTGCCAGCACCCCATGGGGAGGGACCTACGAGCAGCACTTC. The full variable domain, with the rest looked up from reference TRBV28 and TRBJ2-7, is DVKVTQSSRYLVKRTGEKVFLECVQDMDHENMFWYRQDPGLGLRLIYFSYDVKMKEKGDIPEGYSVSREKKERFSLILESASTNQTSMYLCASTPWGGTYEQHFGPGTRLTVT.

This clonotype appeared a single time. The rearrangement links TRBV29-1 to TRBJ1-2; D gene unclear. This CDR3 is built from 12 residues. Germline lookup yields CDR1 SQVTM and CDR2 ANQGSEA. V was trimmed by 4 bases and J by 8 bases, leaving 14 bases between them. The CDR3 bases are TGCAGCGTTGCTAGCCCCACGGGCGGCTACACCTTC. Amino acid sequence: CSVASPTGGYTF.

The chain joins TRBV12-3 or TRBV12-4 to TRBJ2-3, with 10 bases that match TRBD1. The CDR3 sequence is 15 residues long. Unmatched junction bases numbered 8, after V lost 5 bases and J lost 6 bases. This CDR3 is CASSPWDRGADTQYF. The CDR3 DNA reads as TGTGCCAGCAGTCCCTGGGACAGGGGAGCGGATACGCAGTATTTT.

The chain uses TRBV20-1 and TRBJ1-2; 7 nucleotides match TRBD1. The CDR3 is made up of 15 amino acids. Per germline, CDR1 DFQATT and CDR2 SNEGSKA (reference sequence). After removal of 0 bases from V and 4 bases from J, the junction contained 8 bases not matched to a gene. CDR3 coding DNA: TGCAGTGCTAGAGATGGGCTACAGGGGTTCTATGGCTACACCTTC. This codes for CSARDGLQGFYGYTF.

The V gene is TRBV20-1, the J gene TRBJ2-7; D call uncertain. The V gene's germline CDR1 is DFQATT and CDR2 SNEGSKA (reference sequence). The germline V and J ends were trimmed by 5 bases and 4 bases, with 9 bases remaining between them. The length of the CDR3 is 11 residues. The CDR3 sequence is CSAPLGYEQYF. Written as DNA, the CDR3 is TGCAGTGCTCCCTTGGGGTACGAGCAGTACTTC.

The chain employs TRBV27 and TRBJ2-7, with TRBD1 identical over 8 bases. V trimming: 10 bases; J trimming: 5 bases; junction bases outside the gene matches: 16. Germline V CDR1 and CDR2: MNHEY, SMNVEV (reference sequence). CDR3 length: 15 amino acids. The CDR3 DNA reads TGTGCCACAGCCCCCCAACCCTCAGGGGGCGACGAGCAGTACTTC. This sequence encodes CATAPQPSGGDEQYF.

This sequence joins TRBV9 and TRBJ2-7, with D uncertain. Trimming removed 0 bases from V and 9 bases from J, with 13 bases in between. The CDR3 totals 13 residues. Per the germline V gene, CDR1 is SGDLS and CDR2 is YYNGEE. For the CDR3, the DNA is TGTGCCAGCAGCGTAGATTCGGCCGGAGTGCAGTACTTC. It yields the protein CASSVDSAGVQYF.